This T cell receptor beta chain was sequenced during a study of shared clonotypes between healthy human individuals. Deletions cut 2 bases from V and 2 bases from J, with 15 bases between. Germline loops: CDR1 SGHRS, CDR2 YFSETQ. There are 16 residues in the CDR3. Repertoires were generated with immunoSEQ multiplex PCR, while TCRdb's copy carries only in-frame clones and drops some. Of over a million clones listed, roughly 96% are singletons. V and J are TRBV5-1 and TRBJ2-3; D ambiguous. The receptor's source is a man younger than 45 in good health. Material: naive CD4+ T cells sorted from blood. Sample subset: CD45RA+ positively selected. CDR3 coding DNA: TGCGCCAGCAGCTTAGAAGCGTCAAGGGTCACAGATACGCAGTATTTT. This translates into CASSLEASRVTDTQYF.